This TCR beta chain was observed in a study of T-cell reconstitution after alpha-beta-depleted transplantation in children. General study results and limits: Roughly two months post-transplant, alpha-beta T cells reportedly originated from several hundred graft clones that had expanded. Newly made T cells mostly supplied T-cell counts and diversity one year after transplant.

Trimming at V came to 3 bases and at J to 5 bases, leaving 5 bases not matched to a gene. The CDR3 consists of 15 residues. Germline V gene lookup returns CDR1 KGHDR and CDR2 SFDVKD. Preparation of the TCRbeta library was carried out with unique molecular identifiers. TCRdb re-derived calls from the PCR reads in MiXCR, one entry per CDR3 protein. The sample shows hundreds of thousands of distinct CDR3 sequences, roughly 8.3% of them seen only once. This clonotype has a handful of counts. What it binds is unknown. The rearrangement joins TRBV24-1 to TRBJ2-5, with 10 bases identical to TRBD1. This sample comprised PBMCs, mostly from graft donor cells, obtained 360 days after TCRalphabeta/CD19-depleted stem cell transplant. This receptor was identified in a male patient aged 2-10 years who had a stem cell transplant for acute myeloid leukemia, so the T cells may come from the graft donor. Written as DNA, the CDR3 is TGTGCCACCAGTGATCCCGGGACAGGGGTGGAGACCCAGTACTTC. Translation gives CATSDPGTGVETQYF.